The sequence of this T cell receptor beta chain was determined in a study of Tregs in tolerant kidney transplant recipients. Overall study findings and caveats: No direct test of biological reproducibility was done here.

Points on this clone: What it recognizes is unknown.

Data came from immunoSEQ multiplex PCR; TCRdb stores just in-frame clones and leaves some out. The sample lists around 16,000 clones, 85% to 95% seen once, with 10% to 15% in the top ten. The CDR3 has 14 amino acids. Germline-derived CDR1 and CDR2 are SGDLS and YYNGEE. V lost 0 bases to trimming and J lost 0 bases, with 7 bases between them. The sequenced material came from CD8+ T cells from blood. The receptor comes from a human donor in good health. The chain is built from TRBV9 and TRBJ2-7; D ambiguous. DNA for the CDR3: TGTGCCAGCAGCGTAGCCCACAGCTCCTACGAGCAGTACTTC. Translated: CASSVAHSSYEQYF.